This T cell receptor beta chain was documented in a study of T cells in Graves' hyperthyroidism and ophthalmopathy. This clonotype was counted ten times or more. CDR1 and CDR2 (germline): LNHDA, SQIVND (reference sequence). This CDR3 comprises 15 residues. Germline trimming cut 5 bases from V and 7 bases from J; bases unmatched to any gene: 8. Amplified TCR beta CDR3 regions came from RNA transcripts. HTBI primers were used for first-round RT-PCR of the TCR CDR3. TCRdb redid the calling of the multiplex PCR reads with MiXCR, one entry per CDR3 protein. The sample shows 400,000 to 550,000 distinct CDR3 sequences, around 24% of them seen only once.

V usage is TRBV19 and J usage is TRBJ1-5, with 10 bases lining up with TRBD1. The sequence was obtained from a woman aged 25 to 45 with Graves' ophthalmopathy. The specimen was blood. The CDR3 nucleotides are TGTGCCAGTAGTCTGGGGACAGGGGCGGGACAGCCCCAGCATTTT. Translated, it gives CASSLGTGAGQPQHF.